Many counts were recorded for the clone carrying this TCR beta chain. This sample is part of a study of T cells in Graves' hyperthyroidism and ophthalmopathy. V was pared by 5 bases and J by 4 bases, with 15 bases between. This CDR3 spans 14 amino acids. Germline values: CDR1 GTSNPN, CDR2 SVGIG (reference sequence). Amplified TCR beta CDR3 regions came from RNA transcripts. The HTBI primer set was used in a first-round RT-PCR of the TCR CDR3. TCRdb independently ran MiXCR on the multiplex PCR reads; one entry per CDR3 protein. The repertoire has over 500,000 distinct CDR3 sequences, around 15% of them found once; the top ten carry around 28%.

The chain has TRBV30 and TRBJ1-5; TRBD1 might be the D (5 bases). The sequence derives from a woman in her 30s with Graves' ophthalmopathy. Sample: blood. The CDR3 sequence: CAWGRMGLNQPQHF. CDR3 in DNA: TGTGCCTGGGGACGGATGGGGCTAAATCAGCCCCAGCATTTT.